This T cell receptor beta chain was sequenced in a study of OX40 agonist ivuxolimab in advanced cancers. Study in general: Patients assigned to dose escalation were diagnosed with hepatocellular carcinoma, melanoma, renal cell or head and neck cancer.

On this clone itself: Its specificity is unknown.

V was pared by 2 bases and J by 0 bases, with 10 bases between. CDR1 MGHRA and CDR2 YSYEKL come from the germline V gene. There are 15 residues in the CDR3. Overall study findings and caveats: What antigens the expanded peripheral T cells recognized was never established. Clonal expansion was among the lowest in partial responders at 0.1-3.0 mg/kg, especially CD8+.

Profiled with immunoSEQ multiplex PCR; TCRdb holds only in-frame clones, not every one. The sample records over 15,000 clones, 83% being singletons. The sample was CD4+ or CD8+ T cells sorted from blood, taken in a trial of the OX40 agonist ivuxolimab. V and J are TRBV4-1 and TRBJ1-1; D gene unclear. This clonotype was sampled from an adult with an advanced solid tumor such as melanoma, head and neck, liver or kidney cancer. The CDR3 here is CASSQKVGMNTEAFF. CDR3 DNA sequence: TGCGCCAGCAGCCAAAAAGTGGGGATGAACACTGAAGCTTTCTTT.